The 8 T cell receptor beta chains listed next were all sequenced from one sample in a study of T cells in Graves' hyperthyroidism and ophthalmopathy. Researchers amplified the TCR beta CDR3 regions from RNA transcripts. HTBI primers drove first-round RT-PCR of the TCR CDR3. TCRdb re-called the multiplex PCR reads with MiXCR, one entry per CDR3 protein. The sample carries about 600,000 distinct CDR3 sequences, about 16% recorded once. The specimen sequenced was blood. The origin of the receptors is a woman in her thirties or forties with Graves' ophthalmopathy.

This clonotype has just a few counts. The J gene is TRBJ2-7, the V gene TRBV18, with D possibly being TRBD1 or TRBD2 (5 bases each). CDR3 size: 13 residues. CDR1 is KGHSH, CDR2 LQKENI, per germline. The germline V and J ends were trimmed by 3 bases and 5 bases, with 11 bases remaining between them. This chain's CDR3 is CASSPMGRNEQYF. In DNA, the CDR3 is TGTGCCAGCTCACCGATGGGACGGAACGAGCAGTACTTC.

The chain carries TRBV3-1 and TRBJ1-2; D ambiguous. With 1 base removed from V and 2 bases from J, the gap between germline ends came to 8 bases. The CDR3 has 14 residues. Germline loops: CDR1 LGHDT, CDR2 YNNKEL (reference sequence). The CDR3 reads CASSQAAGNYGYTF. CDR3 nucleotide sequence: TGTGCCAGCAGCCAAGCGGCCGGAAACTATGGCTACACCTTC.

The chain joins TRBV18 to TRBJ2-1; 10 nucleotides line up with TRBD2. J gave up 3 bases and V 2 bases, and 10 bases lay outside the gene matches. CDR1 and CDR2 (germline): KGHSH, LQKENI. CDR3 length equals 18 residues. CDR3 protein: CASSPINSGRPLYNEQFF. The CDR3 region has the DNA TGTGCCAGCTCACCAATTAATAGCGGGAGGCCACTCTACAATGAGCAGTTCTTC.

The sample holds a few counts of this clonotype. This rearrangement joins TRBV6-1 to TRBJ2-3, with TRBD2 matching over 8 bases. The germline V gene encodes CDR1 MNHNS and CDR2 SASEGT. The CDR3 consists of 14 residues. Losses at the gene ends were 6 bases for V and 5 bases for J; bases not matched to a gene: 7. The DNA of the CDR3 is TGTGCCAGCAGCCGAGCGGGAGCCGGAGATACGCAGTATTTT. Amino acid sequence: CASSRAGAGDTQYF.

This clonotype occurred a few times. The CDR3 DNA reads TGCGCCAGCAGTGAGTCCGGCTTAGTAGGCTACTACGAGCAGTACTTC. This encodes CASSESGLVGYYEQYF. V usage is TRBV10-2 and J usage is TRBJ2-7; D not certain. The germline V and J ends were trimmed by 0 bases and 3 bases, with 15 bases remaining between them. Germline CDR1 reads WSHSY; CDR2 reads SAAADI. The CDR3 runs 16 residues.

V usage is TRBV2 and J usage is TRBJ1-4, with 7 bases matching TRBD1. CDR1 and CDR2 from the germline V gene are SNHLY and FYNNEI. J lost 3 bases, V lost 5 bases, and 6 bases had no gene match. CDR3 size: 15 residues. The CDR3 bases are TGTGCCAGCAGTAGGGACAGAGGGGCTAATGAAAAACTGTTTTTT. This encodes CASSRDRGANEKLFF.

This clonotype was seen many times. The rearrangement joins TRBV3-1 to TRBJ1-4; no clear D gene. V was trimmed by 0 bases and J by 6 bases, leaving 11 bases between them. Per germline, CDR1 LGHDT and CDR2 YNNKEL (reference sequence). CDR3 length: 15 residues. The CDR3 DNA reads TGTGCCAGCAGCCAAGATGTGCAGACTGATGAAAAACTGTTTTTT. This codes for CASSQDVQTDEKLFF. Based on the CDR3 plus reference TRBV3-1 and TRBJ1-4, the full variable domain is DTAVSQTPKYLVTQMGNDKSIKCEQNLGHDTMYWYKQDSKKFLKIMFSYNNKELIINETVPNRFSPKSPDKAHLNLHINSLELGDSAVYFCASSQDVQTDEKLFFGSGTQLSVL.

There are many counts of this clonotype. The CDR3 DNA reads as TGTGCCAGCAGTGCCTCAGGGATTCGGGATACGCAGTATTTT. It specifies CASSASGIRDTQYF. The rearrangement links TRBV2 to TRBJ2-3, with a tentative D call TRBD1 (5 bases). The germline CDR1 and CDR2 sequences are SNHLY and FYNNEI. Deletions cut 4 bases from V and 6 bases from J, with 14 bases between. This CDR3 region has 14 residues.